The TCR beta chain described here comes from a study of shared clonotypes between healthy human individuals. The overall study: Donors had three CD4 naive, three CD4 memory, two CD8 naive and one CD8 memory plate apiece.

Trimming took 1 base from V and 4 from J, leaving 14 bases between them. The CDR3 consists of 16 residues. CDR1 and CDR2 (germline): KGHSH, LQKENI. In the CD4+ fraction, cells were divided into CD45RA+ naive and CD45RA-negative memory subsets. The repertoire was sequenced with immunoSEQ multiplex PCR; TCRdb's copy has only in-frame clones and lacks some. The table has 1.6 million or so clones, approximately 98.5% seen once. Sequences were obtained from naive CD4+ T cells sorted from blood. Indicated subset: CD45RA+ positively selected. This chain links TRBV18 with TRBJ1-5; D is uncertain. This clonotype was sampled from a man aged 25 to 40 in good health. The CDR3 spells CASSPLAVVGNQPQHF. The CDR3 DNA follows: TGTGCCAGCTCACCACTCGCGGTGGTGGGAAATCAGCCCCAGCATTTT.